A single sample gave rise to the 4 T cell receptor beta chains below, sequenced in a study of blood T cell repertoires in COVID-19 (dated by TCRdb to about 2020). Library generation was performed with the immunoSEQ multiplex PCR assay. The source is immuneACCESS, and TCRdb retained only in-frame sequences with V and J called. Part of the clones is not carried over; for the studies checked, unresolved V genes explain less than half of this, and the remainder is unexplained. The sample includes fewer than 250,000 clones, with over 90% observed a single time. The ten largest clonotypes hold 0.83% of the sample. Material for sequencing was peripheral blood. The receptors here all came from a man younger than 40 with COVID-19, enrolled during active disease.

The CDR3 spells CASSAYGQGHEQYF. In nucleotides, the CDR3 is TGTGCCAGCAGCGCCTATGGACAGGGCCACGAGCAGTACTTC. The rearrangement links TRBV7-9 to TRBJ2-7, with 8 bases that match TRBD1. This CDR3 contains 14 residues. The V gene end was trimmed by 5 bases and the J gene end by 5 bases; junction bases not matched to a gene: 8. The V gene's germline CDR1 is SEHNR and CDR2 FQNEAQ (reference sequence). Complete variable domain (other parts from reference TRBV7-9 and TRBJ2-7): DTGVSQNPRHKITKRGQNVTFRCDPISEHNRLYWYRQTLGQGPEFLTYFQNEAQLEKSRLLSDRFSAERPKGSFSTLEIQRTEQGDSAMYLCASSAYGQGHEQYFGPGTRLTVT.

V usage is TRBV3-1 (or the pseudogene TRBV3-2) and J usage is TRBJ2-7; D unresolved. Germline CDR1 and CDR2: LGHDT and YNNKEL (reference sequence). This CDR3 comprises 14 residues. V was shortened by 0 bases and J by 0 bases, with 6 bases between the two germline ends. CDR3 residues: CASSQDPSSYEQYF. In DNA form, the CDR3 reads TGTGCCAGCAGCCAAGATCCCAGCTCCTACGAGCAGTACTTC.

This rearrangement joins TRBV30 to TRBJ1-2; 9 bases line up with TRBD1. CDR1 is GTSNPN and CDR2 is SVGIG in the germline V gene (reference sequence). V gave up 1 base and J gave up 2 bases; unmatched junction bases: 5. The CDR3 consists of 15 residues. The CDR3 DNA is TGTGCCTGGAGTGCCTGGGACAGGGAAAACTATGGCTACACCTTC. As protein: CAWSAWDRENYGYTF.

The CDR3 here is CASSPRAGTYGYTF. For the CDR3, the DNA is TGTGCCAGCAGTCCGAGGGCGGGAACTTATGGCTACACCTTC. The chain is built from TRBV6-5 and TRBJ1-2; D is uncertain. The germline V and J ends were trimmed by 5 bases and 5 bases, with 15 bases remaining between them. Germline CDR1 reads MNHEY; CDR2 reads SVGAGI. The CDR3 has 14 amino acids.